This TCR beta chain comes out of a study of CD8 T cells in ankylosing spondylitis. Study-level findings and limits: The disease-linked clones had a CD8+ phenotype and low blood frequencies. A TCR beta motif of eight or nine highly homologous variants seemed to mark ankylosing spondylitis blood. Past research had described some motif variants in reactive arthritis synovial fluid and blood. The clones that were linked to disease were reported to be significantly enriched in matched synovial fluid samples from ankylosing spondylitis patients.

CDR3 length: 17 residues. V lost 3 bases, J lost 7 bases, and 12 bases stayed unmatched. Germline CDR1 reads LNHNV; CDR2 reads YYDKDF (reference sequence). Comments on this clonotype: Its matching antigen is unknown.

Quantitative 5'-RACE was performed with molecular barcodes, and it yielded the TCR beta libraries. TCRdb processed the 5' RACE reads anew with MiXCR; each CDR3 protein has one entry. The sample has roughly 450,000 distinct CDR3 sequences, roughly a quarter seen once; the top ten hold 0.75% to 0.9%. This chain uses TRBV15 with TRBJ2-2; 9 nucleotides line up with TRBD1. The sequenced material came from blood, either unsorted or a sorted T cell fraction (not recorded which). The TCR was taken from a male donor with ankylosing spondylitis. The CDR3 spells CATSRKVGQGGIGELFF. DNA of the CDR3: TGTGCCACCAGCAGGAAGGTGGGACAGGGAGGAATCGGGGAGCTGTTTTTT.